This TCR beta chain was recorded in a study of T cell responses to AZD1222 COVID-19 vaccine (dated by TCRdb to the early 2020s). About the investigation overall: A total of 230 to 250 trial participants underwent TCR sequencing, of whom about 200 had received two doses of AZD1222 and some 25 had received two doses of the MenACWY control vaccine. Trial participants were enrolled by age into 18-55, 56-69 and 70-plus year subgroups, with roughly 160, 29 and 62 TCR-sequenced participants respectively.

Comments on this clone: This receptor's antigen is unknown. No base quality values were provided; no much bigger clone lies one nucleotide off.

The time point label on this specimen signifies: about 28 days (+/-7) after the second vaccine dose. AZD1222 recipients whose second dose came at about 4 weeks and those whose second dose came at about 12 weeks were combined into one group, since spike-specific TCR depth and breadth did not differ between the two schedules. Samples from vaccinated people were obtained from the UK trials COV001 and COV002, which included a single-blind randomized controlled phase 2/3 trial of AZD1222 (ChAdOx1 nCoV-19) in healthy adults. For TCRbeta chain sequencing, PBMC samples were collected from trial participants at day 0 and at day 28 after the second dose. The CDR3 spans 13 residues, from the cysteine through the phenylalanine. CDR3 DNA only is kept here, 39 bases in frame from base 1. CDR1 and CDR2 were assigned from the germline V gene as SGHVS and FNYEAQ. Between the V and J ends, shortened by 0 bases and 10 bases respectively, the junction contains 10 bases.

What the authors observed across the whole study: A significant rise in spike-specific TCR breadth and depth was observed after two AZD1222 doses relative to day 0 and relative to MenACWY recipients. Only five to seven AZD1222 recipients were SARS-CoV-2 seropositive at baseline, limiting conclusions about previously exposed vaccinees. No day 14 peak-response samples were available, so repertoires were characterized only after the peak T cell response. Most participants were white British and females outnumbered males, and the authors suggested that clonal diversity may have been underestimated. CD4 TCRs associated with the vaccine covered the entire spike protein, and the dominant responses were in regions 160-218 and 743-854. The 56-69-year group was small, and its depth increase did not reach significance, likely because of low power. Reportedly, almost half of the unique spike-specific TCRs recognized epitopes lying outside the regions that are mutated in the B.1.351 and B.1.1.7 variants.

The CDR3 regions of human TCRbeta chains were analyzed by immunosequencing. Per the source publication's procedure: TCRs in the repertoires were matched against a reference library of SARS-CoV-2-specific TCRs that had been generated with the MIRA antigen-specificity platform. Breadth meant the fraction of unique TCRs that were SARS-CoV-2-associated, whereas depth meant the fraction of total T cells that were SARS-CoV-2-associated. Using the MIRA data, every spike-specific TCR was mapped to the spike region that the TCR reacted to and assigned to either a CD4 or a CD8 class. Log10-transformed breadth and depth values were compared by one-way ANOVA with Sidak's multiple comparisons tests. TCRdb obtained this table from immuneACCESS and retained in-frame rearrangements with V and J assigned. These tables miss some clones; where compared with another copy, unresolved V genes account for less than half of the shortfall, and the remainder is unexplained. Clone size and V and J calls were adopted from that table, with D and trimming inferred from the DNA. The sample table records approximately 110,000 clones; about 85% of these occur just once. The ten largest account for less than 5.5% of the sample.

Rearrangement joined TRBV7-6 to TRBJ2-1, and possibly TRBD2, on 6 matching bases. This specimen was peripheral blood, taken 28 days after the second AZD1222 dose. The sequence came from an adult who received the AZD1222 COVID-19 vaccine. The nucleotide sequence reads TGTGCCAGCAGCTTAGCTAACGGGGGAGAGCAGTTCTTC. Its translation reads: CASSLANGGEQFF.